The 17 T cell receptor beta chains listed next were all sequenced from one sample in a study of blood T cell repertoires in COVID-19. Clones were sequenced by immunoSEQ multiplex PCR, and TCRdb holds only the in-frame ones, with some missing. The sample has 15,000 to 20,000 clones, about 89% seen once; the top ten hold approximately 25%. Sample: peripheral blood. These receptor sequences come from a man aged 55 to 70 with acute or convalescent COVID-19.

The CDR3 nucleotides are TGCGCCAGCCGGGGGGAAACTGAAGCTTTCTTT. It specifies CASRGETEAFF. The chain joins TRBV5-1 to TRBJ1-1; D might be TRBD1 (5 bases). The V gene's germline CDR1 is SGHRS and CDR2 YFSETQ. Between the trimmed V and J ends, which lost 7 bases and 5 bases, there was a span of 9 bases. The length of the CDR3 is 11 residues.

This clone was detected once. This chain links TRBV7-3 with TRBJ2-1, with a weak D call TRBD1 (5 bases). The V end lost 5 bases, the J end lost 7 bases, and 15 bases lay between the germline ends. The CDR3 has 14 residues. CDR1 and CDR2 from the germline V gene are SGHTA and FQGTGA. This CDR3 reads CASSRDSTDNEQFF. The DNA for the CDR3 is TGTGCCAGCAGCCGAGACAGTACCGATAATGAGCAGTTCTTC. Combining the CDR3 with reference TRBV7-3 and TRBJ2-1 gives the whole variable domain GAGVSQTPSNKVTEKGKYVELRCDPISGHTALYWYRQSLGQGPEFLIYFQGTGAADDSGLPNDRFFAVRPEGSVSTLKIQRTERGDSAVYLCASSRDSTDNEQFFGPGTRLTVL.

The rearrangement links TRBV5-1 to TRBJ2-2; 12 bases are shared with TRBD2. This CDR3 contains 16 residues. CDR1 SGHRS and CDR2 YFSETQ come from the germline V gene. J gave up 1 base and V 6 bases, and 4 bases lay outside the gene matches. In nucleotides, the CDR3 is TGCGCCAGCAACCTAGCGGGAGGGGTGAACACCGGGGAGCTGTTTTTT. Translation: CASNLAGGVNTGELFF.

This sequence joins TRBV2 and TRBJ1-2; the match to TRBD1 covers 8 bases. CDR3 length equals 13 residues. CDR1 and CDR2 from the germline V gene are SNHLY and FYNNEI. The junction had 5 bases not matched to a gene; V was cut back by 6 bases and J by 5 bases. The CDR3 DNA sequence: TGTGCCAGCAGGGGACAGGCAAGATATGGCTACACCTTC. Translation gives CASRGQARYGYTF.

V is TRBV5-1 and J is TRBJ2-5; 7 bases align to TRBD1. V lost 7 bases to trimming and J lost 2 bases; unmatched junction nucleotides: 5. The CDR3 covers 13 residues. Germline V gene lookup returns CDR1 SGHRS and CDR2 YFSETQ. CDR3: CASRTGLQETQYF. DNA for the CDR3: TGCGCCAGCCGGACAGGCTTACAAGAGACCCAGTACTTC. Drawing the rest from reference TRBV5-1 and TRBJ2-5, the complete variable domain is KAGVTQTPRYLIKTRGQQVTLSCSPISGHRSVSWYQQTPGQGLQFLFEYFSETQRNKGNFPGRFSGRQFSNSRSEMNVSTLELGDSALYLCASRTGLQETQYFGPGTRLLVL.

Comment on this clone: One end of the junction does not line up with germline, which may come from a read error. The chain uses TRBV2 and TRBJ1-1; 8 nucleotides line up with TRBD1. Germline CDR1 and CDR2: SNHLY and FYNNEI. The length of the CDR3 is 14 residues. CDR3 nucleotide sequence: TGTGCCAGCACCGACTACAGGGGGAACGCTGAAGCTTTCTTT. Translation: CASTDYRGNAEAFF.

J is TRBJ2-1 and V is TRBV5-1; weak D call: TRBD2 (7 bases). This CDR3 is 15 amino acids long. V was shortened by 6 bases and J by 2 bases, with 15 bases between the two germline ends. The germline gives CDR1 SGHRS, CDR2 YFSETQ. This CDR3 is CASMPWEGAYNEQFF. For the CDR3, the DNA is TGCGCCAGCATGCCGTGGGAGGGGGCCTACAATGAGCAGTTCTTC.

The chain employs TRBV7-8 and TRBJ2-4; 9 bases match TRBD1. Germline trimming cut 5 bases from V and 8 bases from J; bases unmatched to any gene: 13. This CDR3 region has 16 residues. Germline V lookup: CDR1 SGHVS, CDR2 FQNEAQ. The CDR3 sequence: CASSLRDRAYLDIQYF. The CDR3 nucleotides read TGTGCCAGCAGCCTCCGGGACAGGGCGTATTTGGACATTCAGTACTTC.

This chain links TRBV29-1 with TRBJ2-7, with 7 bases aligning to TRBD2. The CDR3 contains 15 residues. Germline CDR1 SQVTM, CDR2 ANQGSEA. The ends lost 0 bases at V and 2 bases at J; junction bases unmatched: 7. CDR3 amino acids: CSVEEASGNTYEQYF. The CDR3 bases are TGCAGCGTTGAAGAAGCTAGCGGAAACACCTACGAGCAGTACTTC.

The rearrangement joins TRBV7-8 to TRBJ1-6; tentative D call: TRBD1 (5 bases). V lost 2 bases, J lost 6 bases, and 8 bases lay in between. Germline V gene sequence: CDR1 SGHVS, CDR2 FQNEAQ. The CDR3 totals 14 residues. For the CDR3, the DNA is TGTGCCAGCAGCTTACAGGGAAGTAATTCACCCCTCCACTTT. This gives the protein CASSLQGSNSPLHF.

V usage is TRBV6-5 and J usage is TRBJ1-1; 7 nucleotides align to TRBD1. From germline, CDR1 is MNHEY and CDR2 SVGAGI. V lost 7 bases, J lost 3 bases, and 8 bases stayed unmatched. The CDR3 covers 14 residues. The CDR3 DNA is TGTGCCAGCACAGAATTTACAGGGGACACTGAAGCTTTCTTT. It specifies CASTEFTGDTEAFF.

This rearrangement joins TRBV27 to TRBJ2-1; D may be TRBD2 (6 bases). Trimming stripped 6 bases from V and 6 bases from J, with 12 bases between. The CDR3 loop spans 13 amino acids. Germline values: CDR1 MNHEY, CDR2 SMNVEV (reference sequence). The CDR3 nucleotides are TGTGCCAGCAGGGCCGGGACTTTCAATGAGCAGTTCTTC. Its protein is CASRAGTFNEQFF.

V and J are TRBV19 and TRBJ2-2; 8 bases line up with TRBD2. Trimming cost V 3 bases and J 7 bases; bases outside gene matches: 10. The CDR3 covers 16 residues. CDR1 is LNHDA and CDR2 is SQIVND in the germline V gene (reference sequence). The CDR3 reads CASSITGGPSDGELFF. CDR3 DNA sequence: TGTGCCAGTAGTATCACGGGAGGGCCCAGCGACGGGGAGCTGTTTTTT.

The chain has TRBV20-1 and TRBJ1-1; D is unresolved. V lost 3 bases and J 1 base, leaving 9 bases between the germline ends. CDR1 is DFQATT and CDR2 is SNEGSKA in the germline V gene (reference sequence). CDR3 size: 13 residues. The CDR3 DNA reads as TGCAGTGCTAGTATGGGAGGGAACACTGAAGCTTTCTTT. This codes for CSASMGGNTEAFF.

The CDR3 DNA sequence: TGTGCCAGCAGTTTAGCGGGAGGGATAGGCGATGAGCAGTTCTTC. It is translated as CASSLAGGIGDEQFF. The chain joins TRBV27 to TRBJ2-1, with 9 bases that match TRBD2. V dropped 2 bases and J dropped 8; count of bases not matched to a gene: 7. Looked up from germline, CDR1 is MNHEY and CDR2 is SMNVEV (reference sequence). The CDR3 is 15 residues long.

V is TRBV19 and J is TRBJ1-1; D perhaps matches TRBD1 (6 bases). Germline V gene data show CDR1 as LNHDA and CDR2 as SQIVND (reference sequence). V was pared by 3 bases and J by 1 base, with 12 bases between. CDR3 length equals 15 residues. In nucleotides, the CDR3 is TGTGCCAGTAGTATTCGACAGGAACGGAACACTGAAGCTTTCTTT. Translating it yields CASSIRQERNTEAFF. The full variable domain, rest sourced from reference TRBV19 and TRBJ1-1, is DGGITQSPKYLFRKEGQNVTLSCEQNLNHDAMYWYRQDPGQGLRLIYYSQIVNDFQKGDIAEGYSVSREKKESFPLTVTSAQKNPTAFYLCASSIRQERNTEAFFGQGTRLTVV.

This chain connects TRBV5-1 to TRBJ2-3, with 9 bases that match TRBD2. Germline CDR1 and CDR2: SGHRS and YFSETQ. The CDR3 length is 16 residues. Germline trimming cut 5 bases from V and 3 bases from J; bases unmatched to any gene: 10. The CDR3 nucleotides are TGCGCCAGCAGTTTCTTGGGCGGGGGGGCGACAGATACGCAGTATTTT. It is translated as CASSFLGGGATDTQYF.